This TCR beta chain derives from a study of T cells in localized non-small cell lung cancer. V lost 4 bases and J lost 8, with 18 bases in between. The germline CDR1 and CDR2 sequences are SQVTM and ANQGSEA. The CDR3 runs 14 residues. This table comes from immunoSEQ multiplex PCR, and its TCRdb copy is limited to in-frame clones, with some not included. The sample contains approximately 2,200 clones, around 20% of which appear only once. In the case of this clone: The antigen is unknown.

Study-level findings and limits: Without multi-region sequencing, intratumor heterogeneity could not be excluded. Patients showing higher blood T cell density tended to see longer overall survival.

Atypia-free lung next to the tumor was sampled at least 2 cm from its margin. J is TRBJ1-3 and V is TRBV29-1; D remains unclear. The sequencing here drew on normal lung tissue next to the tumor, taken before any cancer treatment. The receptor was derived from a man aged 40 to 70 with stage I squamous cell lung carcinoma. The CDR3 spells CSVGDSGLRDTIYF. CDR3 bases: TGCAGCGTTGGCGACTCGGGGTTGCGTGACACCATATATTTT.